This TCR beta chain was sequenced for a study of cytomegalovirus exposure and HLA in healthy donors. Whole-study findings and limits: Certain sequence variants were highly shared and formed a cluster, and this cluster was likely a sequencing artifact.

The PCR made use of 60 Vbeta and 13 Jbeta primers. Some clones are missing from TCRdb's copy, which holds only in-frame ones; the method was immunoSEQ multiplex PCR. The data contain about 120,000 clones, roughly 80% of them seen just once; the ten biggest clones take up about 30%. CDR1 is SGHDT and CDR2 is YYEEEE in the germline V gene. Trimming removed 0 bases at V and 6 bases at J, with 9 bases between. The CDR3 runs 13 residues. Regarding this clone: The antigen remains unidentified.

The chain is built from TRBV5-6 and TRBJ1-2, with D possibly matching TRBD1 (6 bases). This TCR was recovered from a man aged 55 to 69 in good health and CMV-seropositive. The sample was PBMCs. Written as DNA, the CDR3 is TGTGCCAGCAGCTTGGATCGGACAGATGGCTACACCTTC. Amino acid sequence: CASSLDRTDGYTF.